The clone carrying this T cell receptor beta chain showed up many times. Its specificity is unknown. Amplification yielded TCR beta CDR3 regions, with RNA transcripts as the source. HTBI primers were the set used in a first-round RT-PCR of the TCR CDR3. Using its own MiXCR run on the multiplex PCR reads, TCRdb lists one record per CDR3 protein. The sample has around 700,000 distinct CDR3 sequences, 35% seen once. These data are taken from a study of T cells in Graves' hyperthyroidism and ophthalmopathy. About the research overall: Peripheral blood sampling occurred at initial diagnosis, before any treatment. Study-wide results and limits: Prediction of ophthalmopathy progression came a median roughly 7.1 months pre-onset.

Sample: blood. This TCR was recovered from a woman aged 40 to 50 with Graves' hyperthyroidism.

In DNA, the CDR3 is TGTGCCAGCAGCTCTGTCGGCACCGGGGAGCTGTTTTTT. Encoded protein: CASSSVGTGELFF. The rearrangement uses TRBV7-2 and TRBJ2-2; D gene unclear. Trimming left V 4 bases short and J 4 bases short, with 7 bases between. Germline V gene lookup returns CDR1 SGHTA and CDR2 FQGNSA. The CDR3 is 13 amino acids.